Listed below are T cell receptor beta chains from one sample, sequenced in a study of post-analysis software for immune sequencing data. TCRdb reanalysed the PCR reads using MiXCR and keeps one entry per CDR3 protein. This sample has 750,000 to 900,000 distinct CDR3 sequences, with under 60% found just once. What was sequenced was blood. The origin of the receptors is a girl aged 10 to 17 with multiple sclerosis. The CDR3 runs from the conserved cysteine through the conserved F or W. Fields, in order: J gene, V gene, clone size, D gene, CDR3 DNA, CDR3 protein. D genes are given only for firm matches. Not all rows give a size; the values are once, few, many and, for expanded clones, a class.

J gene: TRBJ2-7
V gene: TRBV29-1
clone size: few
D gene: TRBD2
CDR3 DNA: TGCAGCGCCTTGACTAGCGGGGCCTCCGAGCAGTACTTC
CDR3 protein: CSALTSGASEQYF

J gene: TRBJ1-2
V gene: TRBV4-3
clone size: -
D gene: -
CDR3 DNA: TGCGCCAGCAGCCAAGATTGGGCGACCTCTAACTATGGCTACACCTTC
CDR3 protein: CASSQDWATSNYGYTF

J gene: TRBJ2-3
V gene: TRBV7-3
clone size: -
D gene: -
CDR3 DNA: TGTGCCAGCAGCTTAGATGGGTTCACAGATACGCAGTATTTT
CDR3 protein: CASSLDGFTDTQYF

J gene: TRBJ2-5
V gene: TRBV7-7
clone size: -
D gene: -
CDR3 DNA: TGTGCTAGCAGCTTAGAATTGGGAGCAGGATCCAATGAGCAGTACTTC
CDR3 protein: CASSLELGAGSNEQYF

J gene: TRBJ1-1
V gene: TRBV12-3/TRBV12-4
clone size: once
D gene: -
CDR3 DNA: TGTGCCAGCAGTTCCATGAGTACTGAAGCTTTCTTT
CDR3 protein: CASSSMSTEAFF

J gene: TRBJ2-1
V gene: TRBV20-1
clone size: -
D gene: -
CDR3 DNA: TGCAGTGCTAGAGACTGGACAGACAATGAGCAGTTCTTC
CDR3 protein: CSARDWTDNEQFF

J gene: TRBJ2-7
V gene: TRBV28
clone size: -
D gene: TRBD2
CDR3 DNA: TGTGCCAGCAGTTTATTTAGCGGGACTCCCGCCTACGAGCAGTACTTC
CDR3 protein: CASSLFSGTPAYEQYF

J gene: TRBJ2-5
V gene: TRBV12-3/TRBV12-4
clone size: -
D gene: TRBD2
CDR3 DNA: TGTGCCAGCAGTTTAGGGGCCGGGACTACCCAAGAGACCCAGTACTTC
CDR3 protein: CASSLGAGTTQETQYF

J gene: TRBJ1-1
V gene: TRBV20-1
clone size: -
D gene: TRBD1
CDR3 DNA: TGCAGTGCTGGGGGGAGGACAGGGAACACTGAAGCTTTCTTT
CDR3 protein: CSAGGRTGNTEAFF

J gene: TRBJ2-4
V gene: TRBV20-1
clone size: -
D gene: -
CDR3 DNA: TGCAGTGCTAGGCGGGACCGCGGCGCCAAAAACATTCAGTACTTC
CDR3 protein: CSARRDRGAKNIQYF

J gene: TRBJ2-1
V gene: TRBV20-1
clone size: -
D gene: -
CDR3 DNA: TGCAGTGCTGGGTATATCGCGTTGGCCTTCTCCTACAATGAGCAGTTCTTC
CDR3 protein: CSAGYIALAFSYNEQFF

J gene: TRBJ2-5
V gene: TRBV2
clone size: -
D gene: -
CDR3 DNA: TGTGCCAGCAATTTACAAGAGACCCAGTACTTC
CDR3 protein: CASNLQETQYF

J gene: TRBJ2-7
V gene: TRBV19
clone size: few
D gene: TRBD1
CDR3 DNA: TGTGCCAGTAGCCGACAGGGAAACTACGAGCAGTACTTC
CDR3 protein: CASSRQGNYEQYF

J gene: TRBJ1-2
V gene: TRBV7-9
clone size: -
D gene: TRBD1
CDR3 DNA: TGTGCCAGCAGCTTGGAGGACAGGGGTTCCCCTGGCTATGGCTACACCTTC
CDR3 protein: CASSLEDRGSPGYGYTF

J gene: TRBJ2-7
V gene: TRBV27
clone size: -
D gene: TRBD2
CDR3 DNA: TGTGCCAGCGGCCCCGGACTAGCGGGATATGACGAGCAGTACTTC
CDR3 protein: CASGPGLAGYDEQYF

J gene: TRBJ1-2
V gene: TRBV12-3/TRBV12-4
clone size: few
D gene: TRBD1
CDR3 DNA: TGTGCCAGCAGTCCTCACCACAGGGGAGGCGGTGGCTACACCTTC
CDR3 protein: CASSPHHRGGGGYTF

J gene: TRBJ2-5
V gene: TRBV25-1
clone size: -
D gene: -
CDR3 DNA: TGTGCCACCACAGATTCGTACCAAGAGACCCAGTACTTC
CDR3 protein: CATTDSYQETQYF

J gene: TRBJ2-1
V gene: TRBV9
clone size: -
D gene: -
CDR3 DNA: TGTGCCAGCAGCGCTCGGGATCTCAGTGAGCAGTTCTTC
CDR3 protein: CASSARDLSEQFF

J gene: TRBJ2-1
V gene: TRBV7-2
clone size: few
D gene: -
CDR3 DNA: TGTGCCAGCAGCTTCTGGGTTTACAATGAGCAGTTCTTC
CDR3 protein: CASSFWVYNEQFF

J gene: TRBJ2-7
V gene: TRBV7-2
clone size: few
D gene: -
CDR3 DNA: TGTGCCAGCAGCTTAAGGGCGTGGGAGCAGTACTTC
CDR3 protein: CASSLRAWEQYF

J gene: TRBJ2-5
V gene: TRBV7-9
clone size: -
D gene: -
CDR3 DNA: TGTGCCAGCAGCCCCGATACTAGCCAGCAGTACTTC
CDR3 protein: CASSPDTSQQYF

J gene: TRBJ2-1
V gene: TRBV2
clone size: -
D gene: TRBD2
CDR3 DNA: TGTGCCAGCAGAGGCACTAGCGGCACTATCCGGAATGAGCAGTTCTTC
CDR3 protein: CASRGTSGTIRNEQFF

J gene: TRBJ2-5
V gene: TRBV15
clone size: -
D gene: -
CDR3 DNA: TGCGCCACCAGCAGAGGCCGGTGGGAGACCCAGTACTTC
CDR3 protein: CATSRGRWETQYF

J gene: TRBJ2-4
V gene: TRBV20-1
clone size: -
D gene: -
CDR3 DNA: TGCAGTGCTAGTCTGCCGGGGGCGGGCGAGCAGTACTTT
CDR3 protein: CSASLPGAGEQYF

J gene: TRBJ1-2
V gene: TRBV29-1
clone size: -
D gene: TRBD1
CDR3 DNA: TGCAGCGTCGAACAACCGGGACAGGGTATCCATGGCTACACCTTC
CDR3 protein: CSVEQPGQGIHGYTF

J gene: TRBJ1-1
V gene: TRBV6-4
clone size: -
D gene: -
CDR3 DNA: TGTGCCAGCAGGGGGGCCAAGAACACTGAAGCTTTCTTT
CDR3 protein: CASRGAKNTEAFF

J gene: TRBJ2-1
V gene: TRBV7-9
clone size: -
D gene: -
CDR3 DNA: TGTGCCAGCAGCGAAATTGGGGGGAGCATAGACAATGAGCAGTTCTTC
CDR3 protein: CASSEIGGSIDNEQFF

J gene: TRBJ2-5
V gene: TRBV20-1
clone size: -
D gene: TRBD2
CDR3 DNA: TGCAGTGCTACCCCTAGGGCTAGCGGGAGGGGAGAGACCCAGTACTTC
CDR3 protein: CSATPRASGRGETQYF

J gene: TRBJ2-7
V gene: TRBV29-1
clone size: few
D gene: -
CDR3 DNA: TGCAGCGTTGAAGACAAGGGAGACGAGCAGTACTTC
CDR3 protein: CSVEDKGDEQYF

J gene: TRBJ2-5
V gene: TRBV19
clone size: -
D gene: -
CDR3 DNA: TGTGCCAGCGGAATGGGAGATGTCGGGGAGACCCAGTACTTC
CDR3 protein: CASGMGDVGETQYF

J gene: TRBJ2-7
V gene: TRBV12-3/TRBV12-4
clone size: few
D gene: -
CDR3 DNA: TGTGCCAGCAGCCCTGGGGGGACCCTAACCTCCTACGAGCAGTACTTC
CDR3 protein: CASSPGGTLTSYEQYF

J gene: TRBJ2-5
V gene: TRBV9
clone size: -
D gene: -
CDR3 DNA: TGTGCCAGCAGCCAGGACGGCGTGGAGACCCAGTACTTC
CDR3 protein: CASSQDGVETQYF

J gene: TRBJ2-3
V gene: TRBV7-2
clone size: few
D gene: TRBD2
CDR3 DNA: TGTGCCAGCAGCTCTAGCGGCCACAGCACAGATACGCAGTATTTT
CDR3 protein: CASSSSGHSTDTQYF

J gene: TRBJ2-3
V gene: TRBV3-1
clone size: few
D gene: TRBD2
CDR3 DNA: TGTGCCAGCAGCCACGACGGACTAGCCTCAGATACGCAGTATTTT
CDR3 protein: CASSHDGLASDTQYF

J gene: TRBJ1-2
V gene: TRBV9
clone size: -
D gene: TRBD1
CDR3 DNA: TGTGCCAGTCGGACAGGGGCTGGCTACACCTTC
CDR3 protein: CASRTGAGYTF

J gene: TRBJ2-1
V gene: TRBV24-1
clone size: -
D gene: TRBD1
CDR3 DNA: TGTGCCACCAGTGATTTAGGGACAGACAATTACAATGAGCAGTTCTTC
CDR3 protein: CATSDLGTDNYNEQFF

J gene: TRBJ1-6
V gene: TRBV27
clone size: -
D gene: -
CDR3 DNA: TGTGCCAGCACAGGCGCCTATAATTCACCCCTCCACTTT
CDR3 protein: CASTGAYNSPLHF

J gene: TRBJ1-1
V gene: TRBV7-9
clone size: -
D gene: -
CDR3 DNA: TGTGCCAGCACCCCCGAAGTGGCAGAGGCTTTCTTT
CDR3 protein: CASTPEVAEAFF

J gene: TRBJ2-4
V gene: TRBV30
clone size: -
D gene: TRBD2
CDR3 DNA: TGTGCCTGGGGGGCGGCGGGGGAGGCAAACATTCAGTACTTC
CDR3 protein: CAWGAAGEANIQYF